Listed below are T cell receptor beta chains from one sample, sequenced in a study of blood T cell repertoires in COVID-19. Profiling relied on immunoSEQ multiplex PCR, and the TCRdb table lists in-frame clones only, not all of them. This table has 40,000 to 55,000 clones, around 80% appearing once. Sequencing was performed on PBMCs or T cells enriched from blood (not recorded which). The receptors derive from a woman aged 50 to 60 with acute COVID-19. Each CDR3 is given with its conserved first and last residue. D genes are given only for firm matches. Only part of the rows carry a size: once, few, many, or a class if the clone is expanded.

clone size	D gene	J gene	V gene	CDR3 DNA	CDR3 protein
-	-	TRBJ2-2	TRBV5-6	TGTGCCAGCAGCTTGTCTGGGGCCAACACCGGGGAGCTGTTTTTT	CASSLSGANTGELFF
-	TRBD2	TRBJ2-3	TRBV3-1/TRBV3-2	TGTGCCAGCAGCCAAAGTAGCGGGAGCACAGATACGCAGTATTTT	CASSQSSGSTDTQYF
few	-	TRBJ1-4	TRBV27	TGTGCCAGCAGTCCCTATCTACTGACTACCAGCGAAAAACTGTTTTTT	CASSPYLLTTSEKLFF
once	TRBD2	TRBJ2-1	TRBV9	TGTGCCAGCAGCCCGGGCGGGGGAGCGGGGGGGCGTAATGAGCAGTTCTTC	CASSPGGGAGGRNEQFF
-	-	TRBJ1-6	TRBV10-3	TGTGCCATCAGCATGGGGGGTAATTCACCCCTCCACTTT	CAISMGGNSPLHF
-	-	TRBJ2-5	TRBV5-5	TGTGCCAGCAGCTTGGGTTCCGGGGACCAAGAGACCCAGTACTTC	CASSLGSGDQETQYF
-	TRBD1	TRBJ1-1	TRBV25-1	TGTGCCAGCAGTGAACCAACCGGGACAGGTAAAGCTTTCTTT	CASSEPTGTGKAFF
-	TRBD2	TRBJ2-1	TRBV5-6	TGTGCCAGCAGCCGGACCTGGCGGGGGGGCGATGAGCAGTTCTTC	CASSRTWRGGDEQFF
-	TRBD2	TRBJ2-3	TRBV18	TGTGCCAGCTCACCACTAGCGGGGGTCGCAGATACGCAGTATTTT	CASSPLAGVADTQYF
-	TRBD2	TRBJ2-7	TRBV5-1	TGCGCCAGCAGCTTCTTAGCGGGGGGTTCCTACGAGCAGTACTTC	CASSFLAGGSYEQYF
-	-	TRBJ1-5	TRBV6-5	TGTGCCAGCACCTGGGGGACTTATAGCAATCAGCCCCAGCATTTT	CASTWGTYSNQPQHF
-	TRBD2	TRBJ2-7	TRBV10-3	TGTGCCATGGGGACTAGCGGGGGGCCATTGAGCTCCTACGAGCAGTACTTC	CAMGTSGGPLSSYEQYF
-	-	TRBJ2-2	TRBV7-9	TGTGCCAGCAGCTTAGTGACAGCCCGGGGGGAGCTGTTTTTT	CASSLVTARGELFF
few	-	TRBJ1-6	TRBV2	TGTGCCAGCAGTACCCAGGTGGGGGGTTCACCCCTCCACTTT	CASSTQVGGSPLHF
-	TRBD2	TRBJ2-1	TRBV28	TGTGCCAGCAGTTTAGAGGGGGGACTGACTAGCGTGAATGAGCAGTTCTTC	CASSLEGGLTSVNEQFF
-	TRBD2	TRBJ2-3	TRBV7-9	TGTGCCAGCAGCTTAGGGGCGGGGGGCGCCTCTAGCACAGATACGCAGTATTTT	CASSLGAGGASSTDTQYF
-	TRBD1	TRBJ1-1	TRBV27	TGTGCCAGCAGTTACCGGGACAGCGACCCGAACACTGAAGCTTTCTTT	CASSYRDSDPNTEAFF
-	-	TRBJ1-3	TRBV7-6	TGTGCCAGCAGCCTACTCAGGGGATACTCTGGAAACACCATATATTTT	CASSLLRGYSGNTIYF
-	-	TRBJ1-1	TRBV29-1	TGCAGCGTCACGGTATCATATGAAGCTTTCTTT	CSVTVSYEAFF
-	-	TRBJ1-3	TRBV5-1	TGCGCCAGCAGCTTGGTCCCTCCCGGGGAGGGTCGAAACACCATATATTTT	CASSLVPPGEGRNTIYF
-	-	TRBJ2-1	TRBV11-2	TGTGCCAGCAGCCCCTCCCGCGCGTACAATGAGCAGTTCTTC	CASSPSRAYNEQFF
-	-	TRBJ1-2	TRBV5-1	TGCGCCAGCAGCTTGACTATCCAGACTAAGGGCTATGGCTACACCTTC	CASSLTIQTKGYGYTF
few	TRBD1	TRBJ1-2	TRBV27	TGTGCCAGCAGTTTCCAACAGGGACAGGTGACTGGCTACACCTTC	CASSFQQGQVTGYTF
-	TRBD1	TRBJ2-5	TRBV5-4	TGTGCCAGCAGCTACACAGGGGGGCAAGAGACCCAGTACTTC	CASSYTGGQETQYF
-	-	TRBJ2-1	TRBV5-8	TGTGCCAGCAGCCCTAGGCAAGACCAGTTCTTC	CASSPRQDQFF
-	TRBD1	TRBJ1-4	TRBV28	TGTGCCAGCAGTTCCCCTGGGACAGGGAAAAAACTGTTTTTT	CASSSPGTGKKLFF
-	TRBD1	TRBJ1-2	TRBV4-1	TGCGCCAGCAGCTCCGGGGCAGGGGGCGCGTATGGCTACACCTTC	CASSSGAGGAYGYTF
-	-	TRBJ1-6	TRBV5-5	TGTGCCAGCAGCAGGAGGCCAGGACAGCTTAATTCACCCCTCCACTTT	CASSRRPGQLNSPLHF
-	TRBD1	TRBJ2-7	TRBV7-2	TGTGCCAGCAGCTTAAGGGGGCTTGCCTACGAGCAGTACTTC	CASSLRGLAYEQYF
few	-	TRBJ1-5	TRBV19	TGTGCCAGTAGTCCCTTTTACCCGGGTTATAGCAATCAGCCCCAGCATTTT	CASSPFYPGYSNQPQHF
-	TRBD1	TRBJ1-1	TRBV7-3	TGTGCCAGCAGCCTCACAGGGGACACTGAAGCTTTCTTT	CASSLTGDTEAFF
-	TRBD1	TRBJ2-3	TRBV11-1	TGTGCCAGCAGCTTGTCGGACAGGGTTTACACAGATACGCAGTATTTT	CASSLSDRVYTDTQYF
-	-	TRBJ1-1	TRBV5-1	TGCGCCAGCAGCCCGGACAGCCGGAACACTGAAGCTTTCTTT	CASSPDSRNTEAFF
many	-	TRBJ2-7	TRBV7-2	TGTGCCAGCAGCATCAGCGGTTCGAACGAGCAGTACTTC	CASSISGSNEQYF
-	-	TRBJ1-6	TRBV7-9	TGTGCCAGCAGCCCACCCCGAGGGGGGGAAGGTAATTCACCCCTCCACTTT	CASSPPRGGEGNSPLHF
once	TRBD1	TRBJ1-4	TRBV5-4	TGTGCCAGCAGTTGGGACAGGGGGCAAGGTGAAAAACTGTTTTTT	CASSWDRGQGEKLFF
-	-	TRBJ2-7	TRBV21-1	TGTGCCAGCAGCAGGGACAGGGAGGTGAATCCGAGCTCCTACGAGCAGTACTTC	CASSRDREVNPSSYEQYF
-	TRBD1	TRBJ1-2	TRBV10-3	TGTGCCATCAGTGAGTCCCACAGGGGCGGCGGCTACACCTTC	CAISESHRGGGYTF
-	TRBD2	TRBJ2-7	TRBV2	TGTGCCAGCACCGTGGGAGGGGTCGGTATCGAGCAGTACTTC	CASTVGGVGIEQYF
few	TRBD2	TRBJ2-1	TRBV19	TGTGCCAGTAGTATAGATCGGACTAGCTCCATCCACAATGAGCAGTTCTTC	CASSIDRTSSIHNEQFF
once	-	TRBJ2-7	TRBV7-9	TGTGCCAGCAGCTTAGCAGGGACTGGGCACGAGCAGTACTTC	CASSLAGTGHEQYF
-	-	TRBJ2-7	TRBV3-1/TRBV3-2	TGTGCCAGCAGCCAAGGATCAGGGGTAAGGGACGAGCAGTACTTC	CASSQGSGVRDEQYF
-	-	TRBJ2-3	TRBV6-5	TGTGCCAGCAGTTACCCACCCCGGGACACTCATACGCAGTATTTT	CASSYPPRDTHTQYF
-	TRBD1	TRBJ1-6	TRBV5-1	TGCGCCAGCAGCTTGCCAGGGGGCAACTATAATTCACCCCTCCACTTT	CASSLPGGNYNSPLHF
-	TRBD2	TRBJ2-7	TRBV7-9	TGTGCCAGCAGCCCGGAAGGACTAGCGATGTTCGAGCAGTACTTC	CASSPEGLAMFEQYF
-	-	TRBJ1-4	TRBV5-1	TGCGCCAGCAGCTTGGGGGGGCTGGATGAAAAACTGTTTTTT	CASSLGGLDEKLFF
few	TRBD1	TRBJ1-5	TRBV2	TGTGCCAGCAGTACCAGGACAGGGCGCGGCAATCAGCCCCAGCATTTT	CASSTRTGRGNQPQHF
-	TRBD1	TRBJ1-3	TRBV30	TGTGCCTGGAGTGTACGTGAGACAGGGGGAAACACCATATATTTT	CAWSVRETGGNTIYF
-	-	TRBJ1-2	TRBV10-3	TGTGCCATCACTAGGGGAAAGGACGTGCACTATGGCTACACCTTC	CAITRGKDVHYGYTF
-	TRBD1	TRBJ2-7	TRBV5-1	TGCGCCAGCAGGACAGGGGGCGAGCAGTACTTC	CASRTGGEQYF
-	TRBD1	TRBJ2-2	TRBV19	TGTGCCAGTAGCCCCCTACCCGGACAGGCGAACACCGGGGAGCTGTTTTTT	CASSPLPGQANTGELFF
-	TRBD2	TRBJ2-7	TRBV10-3	TGTGCCATCAGTGATCATAGCGGGTCCTACGAGCAGTACTTC	CAISDHSGSYEQYF
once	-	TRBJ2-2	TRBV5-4	TGTGCCAGCAGCTCTCCCCGGGTCACCGGGGAGCTGTTTTTT	CASSSPRVTGELFF
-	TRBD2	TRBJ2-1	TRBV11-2	TGTGCCAGCAGCTTATTACTAGCGTACAATGAGCAGTTCTTC	CASSLLLAYNEQFF
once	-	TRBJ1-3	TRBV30	TGTGCCTGGATCCGGCCCGGGGGAAACACCATATATTTT	CAWIRPGGNTIYF
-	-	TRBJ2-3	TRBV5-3	TGTGCCAGAAGCTTGGTGGGCGCCACAGATACGCAGTATTTT	CARSLVGATDTQYF